Below, one T cell receptor (beta chain) is given with its context. No antigen is known for it. CDR1 and CDR2 (germline): SNHLY, FYNNEI. The CDR3 is 17 residues long. The junction had 9 bases not matched to a gene; V was cut back by 7 bases and J by 0 bases. Here immunoSEQ multiplex PCR was the method, and the copy in TCRdb shows in-frame clones only, minus some. Among about 33,000 clones listed, over 85% were seen once. The data were taken from a study of T cell clones after liver transplantation. Study as a whole: Three of eight recipients were HCV-positive; others had non-autoimmune, non-viral indications. Broader study findings: A larger donor-reactive than third-party decline suggested partial antigen-specific deletion. Small, mixed patient groups and varying post-transplant times limit these conclusions.

This sequence was found in a human patient who received a liver transplant. Some of these T cells may belong to the graft donor. This sample comprised CD8+ T cells from blood, obtained 12 months after liver transplant. J is TRBJ2-3 and V is TRBV2; 11 bases match TRBD2. The CDR3 spells CASNDPLAGGSTDTQYF. CDR3 nucleotides: TGTGCCAGCAACGACCCCTTAGCGGGAGGGAGCACAGATACGCAGTATTTT. The entire variable domain, with the rest obtained from reference TRBV2 and TRBJ2-3, is as follows: EPEVTQTPSHQVTQMGQEVILRCVPISNHLYFYWYRQILGQKVEFLVSFYNNEISEKSEIFDDQFSVERPDGSNFTLKIRSTKLEDSAMYFCASNDPLAGGSTDTQYFGPGTRLTVL.